This T cell receptor beta chain was captured by sequencing in a study of shared clonotypes between healthy human individuals. Generated by immunoSEQ multiplex PCR, the TCRdb table keeps only in-frame clones and is missing some. The repertoire holds some 2.1 million clones, with approximately 95% as singletons. Naive CD8 cells comprised CD45RO-negative, CCR7-positively selected cells, excluding terminally differentiated effector memory CD45RA+ cells. The sequencing sample was made of naive CD8+ T cells sorted from blood. The sequence was obtained from a man between 18 and 35 years old in good health.

In DNA form, the CDR3 reads TGCGCCAGCAGCCAAAGGGCCGTCGGGGGGGCTAGCACAGATACGCAGTATTTT. It specifies CASSQRAVGGASTDTQYF. The V gene is TRBV4-1, the J gene TRBJ2-3; 8 bases match TRBD2. Germline loops: CDR1 MGHRA, CDR2 YSYEKL. There are 18 residues in the CDR3. Losses at the gene ends were 2 bases for V and 0 bases for J; bases not matched to a gene: 10.